The rows below give T cell receptor beta chains drawn from one sample of a study of Ad26.COV2.S vaccination and SARS-CoV-2 variants. TCRdb keeps only in-frame clones here, not all; method: immunoSEQ multiplex PCR. The sample carries 350,000 to 450,000 clones, approximately 89% recorded once. Sequenced here: peripheral blood, sampled in a trial of Ad26.COV2.S vaccine versus placebo. All receptors derive from a person aged 18-60 years who received the Ad26.COV2.S COVID-19 vaccine or a placebo. The CDR3 runs from the conserved cysteine through the conserved F or W. Each record gives: V gene, D gene, J gene, clone size, CDR3 DNA, CDR3 protein. D genes are given only for firm matches. Some rows have no size entry. The others give once, few or many, or a class for an expanded clone.

v_call: TRBV20-1
d_call: -
j_call: TRBJ2-7
clone_size: -
cdr3_nt: TGCAGTGCTAGTGATGGGCTCCAATGGGGCTACGAGCAGTACTTC
cdr3_aa: CSASDGLQWGYEQYF

v_call: TRBV5-6
d_call: TRBD1
j_call: TRBJ1-2
clone_size: few
cdr3_nt: TGTGCCAGCAGCTTGGATTCTGGTAACAGGGGTGGCTACACCTTC
cdr3_aa: CASSLDSGNRGGYTF

v_call: TRBV7-9
d_call: -
j_call: TRBJ2-5
clone_size: -
cdr3_nt: TGTGCCAGCAGCTTGCCAGGGACGCAGACCCAGTACTTC
cdr3_aa: CASSLPGTQTQYF

v_call: TRBV3-1/TRBV3-2
d_call: -
j_call: TRBJ2-7
clone_size: -
cdr3_nt: TGTGCCAGCAGCCAAAGTTGGCAGGCGAACGAGCAGTACTTC
cdr3_aa: CASSQSWQANEQYF

v_call: TRBV5-5
d_call: -
j_call: TRBJ2-7
clone_size: -
cdr3_nt: TGTGCCAGCAGCTTGTGGTCTGACTCCTACGAGCAGTACTTC
cdr3_aa: CASSLWSDSYEQYF

v_call: TRBV5-1
d_call: TRBD1
j_call: TRBJ1-4
clone_size: -
cdr3_nt: TGCGCCAGCAGCATGGGGACAGGTCTTAATGAAAAACTGTTTTTT
cdr3_aa: CASSMGTGLNEKLFF

v_call: TRBV15
d_call: TRBD2
j_call: TRBJ2-1
clone_size: -
cdr3_nt: TGTGCCACCGCTATACCGGGACTACTCTACAATGAGCAGTTCTTC
cdr3_aa: CATAIPGLLYNEQFF

v_call: TRBV19
d_call: -
j_call: TRBJ1-3
clone_size: -
cdr3_nt: TGTGCCAGTACGCCCCTCCCGAGAGGGACCATATATTTT
cdr3_aa: CASTPLPRGTIYF

v_call: TRBV11-3
d_call: -
j_call: TRBJ2-2
clone_size: -
cdr3_nt: TGTGCCAGCAGCTTCAAGGGGAAGGGGGAGCTGTTTTTT
cdr3_aa: CASSFKGKGELFF

v_call: TRBV7-8
d_call: -
j_call: TRBJ2-4
clone_size: -
cdr3_nt: TGTGCCAGCAGCTTTTCAGGGTGGGGGCGGCCACTAGCCAAAAACATTCAGTACTTC
cdr3_aa: CASSFSGWGRPLAKNIQYF

v_call: TRBV24-1
d_call: TRBD2
j_call: TRBJ2-1
clone_size: once
cdr3_nt: TGTGCCACCCCAACTAGCGGGGCGCAGGACAATGAGCAGTTCTTC
cdr3_aa: CATPTSGAQDNEQFF

v_call: TRBV7-2
d_call: -
j_call: TRBJ1-6
clone_size: -
cdr3_nt: TGTGCCAGCAGCTTAGATATCGGGACCAATAATTCACCCCTCCACTTT
cdr3_aa: CASSLDIGTNNSPLHF